These 28 T cell receptor beta chains originate from one sample sequenced in a study of cytomegalovirus exposure and HLA in healthy donors (dated by TCRdb to about 2017). Library preparation was by the immunoSEQ multiplex PCR assay. A mixture of 60 forward primers for TCR Vbeta segments and 13 reverse primers for TCR Jbeta segments was used in the multiplex PCR. In TCRdb, the immuneACCESS table is reduced to in-frame sequences with V and J assigned. These tables do not hold every clone; where another copy was compared, an unresolved V gene accounts for under half, and the others remain unexplained. This sample has under 120,000 clones in its table, and 60% to 70% of those were observed once. Around 4% of the sample is held by the ten biggest clonotypes. The specimen sequenced was PBMCs. The receptors shown here come from a man aged 30-40 years in good health and CMV-seropositive.

The gene calls are TRBV5-1 and TRBJ1-1; unclear D gene. The CDR3 runs 15 residues. Trimming removed 4 bases from V and 5 bases from J, with 18 bases in between. CDR1 and CDR2 from the germline V gene are SGHRS and YFSETQ. Written as DNA, the CDR3 is TGCGCCAGCAGCCTAACAACGTCGACCGGGACTGAAGCTTTCTTT. Residues: CASSLTTSTGTEAFF.

This clone was seen more than once but under ten times. The chain joins TRBV10-3 to TRBJ2-5; perhaps TRBD2 as D (5 bases). Germline CDR1 and CDR2: ENHRY and SYGVKD. Deletions cut 6 bases from V and 1 base from J, with 9 bases between. The CDR3 is 13 amino acids. The CDR3 DNA follows: TGTGCCATCAGGGGGAGTGTCCAAGAGACCCAGTACTTC. Protein sequence: CAIRGSVQETQYF.

The CDR3 DNA sequence: TGTGCCAGCAGCTTAGTTGCGGGATCCTACGAGCAGTACTTC. It specifies CASSLVAGSYEQYF. The V and J genes are TRBV7-2 and TRBJ2-7, with TRBD2 as a possible D gene (6 bases). Trimming shortened V by 1 base and J by 1 base, and 8 bases separated the two germline ends. Germline lookup yields CDR1 SGHTA and CDR2 FQGNSA. The CDR3 has 14 amino acids.

The rearrangement links TRBV6-1 to TRBJ2-7; TRBD2 matches 9 bases. The CDR3 has 14 residues. Trimming cost V 4 bases and J 2 bases; bases outside gene matches: 3. Germline CDR1 is MNHNS and CDR2 is SASEGT. DNA for the CDR3: TGTGCCAGCAGTGGTAGCGGGGGACCCTACGAGCAGTACTTC. This sequence encodes CASSGSGGPYEQYF.

This clone was seen a single time. The V gene is TRBV30, the J gene TRBJ2-3, with TRBD1 identical over 7 bases. This CDR3 is built from 15 residues. J lost 2 bases, V lost 5 bases, and 10 bases had no gene match. In germline, CDR1 is GTSNPN, CDR2 SVGIG (reference sequence). The CDR3 DNA is TGTGCCTGGGATAAGGGGGCGAGAACCACAGATACGCAGTATTTT. Its protein product is CAWDKGARTTDTQYF.

This chain connects TRBV27 to TRBJ2-1; D possibly corresponds to TRBD2 (6 bases). The V gene lost 4 bases and the J gene lost 6 bases, with 10 bases spanning the gap. This CDR3 is 13 amino acids long. The germline V gene has CDR1 MNHEY and CDR2 SMNVEV (reference sequence). CDR3 coding DNA: TGTGCCAGCAGTTGGGCGGGGCCCAATGAGCAGTTCTTC. This translates into CASSWAGPNEQFF.

This sequence joins TRBV28 and TRBJ1-3; weak D call: TRBD1 (6 bases). Trimming took off 3 bases at V and 4 bases at J, with 16 bases between the two ends. CDR3 size: 16 residues. Germline V gives CDR1 MDHEN, CDR2 SYDVKM. The CDR3 DNA is TGTGCCAGCAGTTTTTATGGCGCAGGGGCCGGAAACACCATATATTTT. It encodes CASSFYGAGAGNTIYF.

V gene TRBV19 combines with J gene TRBJ1-5, with TRBD1 matching 8 bases. Trimming removed 7 bases from V and 2 bases from J; junction bases left unmatched: 13. The CDR3 covers 17 residues. From germline, CDR1 is LNHDA and CDR2 SQIVND (reference sequence). The CDR3 spells CASTRPDRGGGNQPQHF. Here the CDR3 DNA reads TGTGCCAGTACCAGGCCCGACAGGGGAGGTGGCAATCAGCCCCAGCATTTT. Full variable domain (outside the CDR3, taken from reference TRBV19 and TRBJ1-5): DGGITQSPKYLFRKEGQNVTLSCEQNLNHDAMYWYRQDPGQGLRLIYYSQIVNDFQKGDIAEGYSVSREKKESFPLTVTSAQKNPTAFYLCASTRPDRGGGNQPQHFGDGTRLSIL.

The chain employs TRBV15 and TRBJ1-4; no definite D call. Germline assignment: CDR1 LNHNV and CDR2 YYDKDF (reference sequence). V was clipped by 1 base and J by 3 bases, with 12 bases between them. CDR3 length: 16 residues. In nucleotides, the CDR3 is TGTGCCACCAGCAGAGCGAGGATAGTAGCTAATGAAAAACTGTTTTTT. Translated: CATSRARIVANEKLFF.

This rearrangement joins TRBV5-1 to TRBJ2-5; tentatively, D is TRBD2 (5 bases). The germline V gene encodes CDR1 SGHRS and CDR2 YFSETQ. The CDR3 covers 13 residues. V was shortened by 1 base and J by 3 bases, with 7 bases between the two germline ends. The CDR3 here is CASSLPGEETQYF. Written as DNA, the CDR3 is TGCGCCAGCAGCTTGCCCGGGGAAGAGACCCAGTACTTC.

The chain links TRBV11-2 to TRBJ2-5; no clear D gene. The J call may be incorrect, as the DNA end agrees better with TRBJ2-7. Germline values: CDR1 SGHAT, CDR2 FQNNGV. The CDR3 is 14 amino acids. CDR3 nucleotide sequence: TGTGCCAGCAGCTTAGCGAGTGCTTTGTACGAGCAGTACTTC. Translated: CASSLASALYEQYF.

The table lists this clone with a few counts. This chain joins TRBV6-5 and TRBJ1-4; 7 bases line up with TRBD1. J gave up 3 bases and V 2 bases, and 3 bases lay outside the gene matches. The CDR3 sequence is 15 residues long. Germline CDR1 reads MNHEY; CDR2 reads SVGAGI. CDR3 amino acids: CASSYMTGSNEKLFF. The CDR3 region has the DNA TGTGCCAGCAGTTACATGACAGGGTCTAATGAAAAACTGTTTTTT.

This clone showed up just a few times. The chain uses TRBV4-2 and TRBJ1-1, with 7 bases that match TRBD1. With 1 base clipped from V and 2 bases from J, the junction kept 1 base outside the gene matches. Looked up from germline, CDR1 is LGHNA and CDR2 is YNFKEQ. The CDR3 is 14 amino acids. The CDR3 nucleotides read TGTGCCAGCAGCCAAGGACAGGGAAACACTGAAGCTTTCTTT. Its protein product is CASSQGQGNTEAFF.

This rearrangement joins TRBV6-5 to TRBJ2-7; D is perhaps TRBD1 (6 bases). Germline-derived CDR1 and CDR2 are MNHEY and SVGAGI. The CDR3 spans 14 residues. V gave up 6 bases and J gave up 4 bases, with 16 bases separating them. CDR3 DNA sequence: TGTGCCAGCAGCCTACTGGACAGACCTTACGAGCAGTACTTC. It translates to CASSLLDRPYEQYF.

The chain links TRBV27 to TRBJ1-5, with unresolved D. CDR3 size: 14 residues. V lost 5 bases to trimming and J lost 2 bases, with 10 bases between them. Germline V gene data show CDR1 as MNHEY and CDR2 as SMNVEV (reference sequence). As DNA, the CDR3 is TGTGCCAGCAGTAGCCGGGTACGCAATCAGCCCCAGCATTTT. This codes for CASSSRVRNQPQHF.

The gene calls are TRBV19 and TRBJ2-2; 7 bases fit TRBD2. The V gene end was trimmed by 5 bases and the J gene end by 5 bases; junction bases not matched to a gene: 5. This CDR3 has 14 amino acids. Germline V lookup: CDR1 LNHDA, CDR2 SQIVND (reference sequence). CDR3 sequence (DNA): TGTGCCAGTAGTCCGCCGGGACTAACCGGGGAGCTGTTTTTT. It specifies CASSPPGLTGELFF.

The chain couples TRBV30 to TRBJ1-2; a weak D match, TRBD1 (6 bases). The CDR3 covers 12 residues. Germline V CDR1 and CDR2: GTSNPN, SVGIG (reference sequence). Trimming left V 4 bases short and J 8 bases short, with 14 bases between. The CDR3 spells CAWTGTPAGYTF. CDR3 DNA: TGTGCCTGGACCGGGACACCCGCCGGCTACACCTTC.

The rearrangement joins TRBV27 to TRBJ2-7; TRBD1 matches at 9 bases. Germline V lookup: CDR1 MNHEY, CDR2 SMNVEV (reference sequence). The V and J ends lost 7 bases and 4 bases, in that order; junction bases with no gene match: 8. The length of the CDR3 is 14 residues. CDR3 protein: CASIRGQGQYEQYF. CDR3 coding DNA: TGTGCCAGCATTCGGGGACAGGGCCAATACGAGCAGTACTTC.

With regard to this clone: A read error may produce the germline difference seen at one junction end. V gene TRBV6-1 combines with J gene TRBJ2-7; 8 bases agree with TRBD1. Per germline, CDR1 MNHNS and CDR2 SASEGT. This CDR3 region has 12 residues. The CDR3 reads CGTGRTSYEQYF. DNA of the CDR3: TGCGGGACAGGTCGAACGTCCTACGAGCAGTACTTC.

On this clone: Mismatch with germline at one junction end may stem from a read error. CDR3 bases: TGTTCCAGCAGTCCGGGGGGGGAAGTCGGAGAAAAACTGTTTTTT. Translation: CSSSPGGEVGEKLFF. V is TRBV7-9 and J is TRBJ1-4; D may be TRBD1 (5 bases). The CDR3 is 15 residues long. Germline V lookup: CDR1 SEHNR, CDR2 FQNEAQ (reference sequence).

The sample holds a few counts of this clone. This chain connects TRBV12-5 to TRBJ2-1; 9 nucleotides align to TRBD1. Germline trimming cut 5 bases from V and 10 bases from J; bases unmatched to any gene: 15. The germline CDR1 and CDR2 sequences are LGHNT and FRNRAP. This CDR3 is built from 16 residues. The CDR3 bases are TGTGCTAGTGGTGACCCCCGACAGGGGGTCGATTGGGAGCAGTTCTTC. Amino acid sequence: CASGDPRQGVDWEQFF.

The V gene is TRBV25-1, the J gene TRBJ1-2, with D maybe TRBD1 (6 bases). The CDR3 is 13 residues long. The V and J ends lost 8 bases and 2 bases respectively, with 12 bases between them. Germline values: CDR1 MGHDK, CDR2 SYGVNS. CDR3 loop: CASRMGHNYGYTF. CDR3 sequence (DNA): TGTGCCAGCCGGATGGGACACAACTATGGCTACACCTTC.

The chain joins TRBV2 to TRBJ2-2, with D possibly being TRBD2 (6 bases). V was pared by 3 bases and J by 6 bases, with 8 bases between. The CDR3 is 13 residues long. Germline V gives CDR1 SNHLY, CDR2 FYNNEI. The CDR3 DNA follows: TGTGCCAGCAGTGACTGGGGGGCCGGGGAGCTGTTTTTT. Protein sequence: CASSDWGAGELFF.

The CDR3 is CASSFSDYGYTF. CDR3 DNA sequence: TGTGCCAGCAGCTTTTCCGACTATGGCTACACCTTC. The chain couples TRBV5-8 to TRBJ1-2; D unclear. Germline-derived CDR1 and CDR2 are SGHTS and YDEGEE. This CDR3 is 12 amino acids long. V shed 2 bases and J shed 3 bases, with 5 bases lying between them. The full variable domain, rest sourced from reference TRBV5-8 and TRBJ1-2, is EAGVTQSPTHLIKTRGQQATLRCSPISGHTSVYWYQQALGLGLQFLLWYDEGEERNRGNFPPRFSGRQFPNYSSELNVNALELEDSALYLCASSFSDYGYTFGSGTRLTVV.

The chain recombines TRBV7-9 with TRBJ2-2, with D perhaps TRBD1 (5 bases). Germline V lookup: CDR1 SEHNR, CDR2 FQNEAQ (reference sequence). Trimming shortened V by 5 bases and J by 5 bases, and 27 bases separated the two germline ends. The CDR3 spans 19 residues. CDR3 region: CASSIRPGRGRFGTGELFF. The CDR3 DNA reads as TGTGCCAGCAGCATCCGCCCAGGGCGCGGTCGGTTCGGGACCGGGGAGCTGTTTTTT.

V usage is TRBV9 and J usage is TRBJ1-1, with unresolved D. CDR3 length: 14 residues. The V gene lost 0 bases and the J gene lost 8 bases, with 14 bases spanning the gap. CDR1 SGDLS and CDR2 YYNGEE come from the germline V gene. The CDR3 nucleotides read TGTGCCAGCAGCGTAGACCTCGTGAGAGGGGAAGCTTTCTTT. Protein: CASSVDLVRGEAFF.

V is TRBV11-2 and J is TRBJ2-7; 7 nucleotides line up with TRBD1. Germline V gene sequence: CDR1 SGHAT, CDR2 FQNNGV. CDR3 length equals 15 residues. The trim removed 4 bases at V and 3 bases at J, leaving 9 bases unmatched. In DNA, the CDR3 is TGTGCCAGCAGCTCCCGACAGGGCCGAGTCTACGAGCAGTACTTC. Residues: CASSSRQGRVYEQYF.

The rearrangement links TRBV5-1 to TRBJ2-2; 11 nucleotides align to TRBD1. CDR1 SGHRS and CDR2 YFSETQ come from the germline V gene. The CDR3 contains 16 residues. Unmatched junction bases numbered 8, after V lost 4 bases and J lost 6 bases. This CDR3 reads CASSKGQGAISGELFF. In nucleotides, the CDR3 is TGCGCCAGCAGCAAAGGACAGGGGGCGATTTCCGGGGAGCTGTTTTTT.